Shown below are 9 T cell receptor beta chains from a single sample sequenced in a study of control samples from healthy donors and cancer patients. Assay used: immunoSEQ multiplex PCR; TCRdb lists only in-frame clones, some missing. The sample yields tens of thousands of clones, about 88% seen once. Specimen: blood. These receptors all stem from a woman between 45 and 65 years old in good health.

CDR3 nucleotide sequence: TGTGCCAGCAGCTGGTCGGCTAGCGGAGGCACAGATACGCAGTATTTT. Translated: CASSWSASGGTDTQYF. The chain employs TRBV5-6 and TRBJ2-3, with 7 bases identical to TRBD2. V lost 3 bases and J lost 1; bases outside the gene matches: 8. The CDR3 has 16 amino acids. The germline CDR1 and CDR2 sequences are SGHDT and YYEEEE. Filled out from reference TRBV5-6 and TRBJ2-3, the complete variable domain reads DAGVTQSPTHLIKTRGQQVTLRCSPKSGHDTVSWYQQALGQGPQFIFQYYEEEERQRGNFPDRFSGHQFPNYSSELNVNALLLGDSALYLCASSWSASGGTDTQYFGPGTRLTVL.

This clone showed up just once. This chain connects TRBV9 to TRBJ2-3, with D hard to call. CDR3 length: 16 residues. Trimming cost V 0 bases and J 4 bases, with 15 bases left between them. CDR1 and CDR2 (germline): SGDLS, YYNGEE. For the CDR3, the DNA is TGTGCCAGCAGCGTAGCAGGACCAGTCTCCGCAGATACGCAGTATTTT. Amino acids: CASSVAGPVSADTQYF. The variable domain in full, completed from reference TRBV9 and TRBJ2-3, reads DSGVTQTPKHLITATGQRVTLRCSPRSGDLSVYWYQQSLDQGLQFLIQYYNGEERAKGNILERFSAQQFPDLHSELNLSSLELGDSALYFCASSVAGPVSADTQYFGPGTRLTVL.

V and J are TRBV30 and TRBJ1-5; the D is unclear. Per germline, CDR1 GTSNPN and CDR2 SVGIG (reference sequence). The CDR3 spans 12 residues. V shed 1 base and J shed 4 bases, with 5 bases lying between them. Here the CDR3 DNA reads TGTGCCTGGAGTGGGGTGAATCAGCCCCAGCATTTT. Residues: CAWSGVNQPQHF. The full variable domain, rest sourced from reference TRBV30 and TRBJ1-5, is SQTIHQWPATLVQPVGSPLSLECTVEGTSNPNLYWYRQAAGRGLQLLFYSVGIGQISSEVPQNLSASRPQDRQFILSSKKLLLSDSGFYLCAWSGVNQPQHFGDGTRLSIL.

The CDR3 bases are TGCGCCAGCAGCCAGCCGGGACAGAGCTCCTACAATGAGCAGTTCTTC. Encoded protein: CASSQPGQSSYNEQFF. The V gene is TRBV4-1, the J gene TRBJ2-1; 7 bases map to TRBD1. V lost 3 bases to trimming and J lost 0 bases; unmatched junction nucleotides: 5. The CDR3 consists of 16 residues. Germline CDR1 is MGHRA and CDR2 is YSYEKL.

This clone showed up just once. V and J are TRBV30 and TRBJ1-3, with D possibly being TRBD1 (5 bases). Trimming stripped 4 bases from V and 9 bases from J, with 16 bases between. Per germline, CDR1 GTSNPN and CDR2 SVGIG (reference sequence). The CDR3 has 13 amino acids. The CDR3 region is CAWKPWEGTTIYF. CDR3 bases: TGTGCCTGGAAACCCTGGGAGGGGACCACCATATATTTT.

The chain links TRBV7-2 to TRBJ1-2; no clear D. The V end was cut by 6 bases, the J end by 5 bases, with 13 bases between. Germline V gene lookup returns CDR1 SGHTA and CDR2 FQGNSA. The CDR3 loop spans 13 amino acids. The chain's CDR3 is CASRHGLGYGYTF. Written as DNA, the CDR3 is TGTGCCAGCAGACACGGTCTTGGGTATGGCTACACCTTC.

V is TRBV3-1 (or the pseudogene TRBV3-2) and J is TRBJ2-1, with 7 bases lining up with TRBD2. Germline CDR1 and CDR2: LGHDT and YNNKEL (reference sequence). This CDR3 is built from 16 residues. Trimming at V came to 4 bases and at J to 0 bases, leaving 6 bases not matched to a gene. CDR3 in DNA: TGTGCCAGCAGCCCCTGGAGCGGGGCCTCCTACAATGAGCAGTTCTTC. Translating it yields CASSPWSGASYNEQFF.

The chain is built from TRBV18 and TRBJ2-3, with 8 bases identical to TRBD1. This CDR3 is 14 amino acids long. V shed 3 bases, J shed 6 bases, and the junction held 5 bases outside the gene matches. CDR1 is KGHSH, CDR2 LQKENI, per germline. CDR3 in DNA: TGTGCCAGCTCACCCGGGACAGGACGCGATACGCAGTATTTT. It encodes CASSPGTGRDTQYF.

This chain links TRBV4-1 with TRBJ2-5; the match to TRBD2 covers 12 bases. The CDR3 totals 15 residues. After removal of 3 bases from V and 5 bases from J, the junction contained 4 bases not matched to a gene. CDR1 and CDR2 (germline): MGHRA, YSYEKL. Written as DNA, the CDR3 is TGCGCCAGCAGCCATCCCGGGACTAGCGGGGAGACCCAGTACTTC. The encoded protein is CASSHPGTSGETQYF.